These 12 T cell receptor beta chains share one sample of origin, sequenced in a study of blood T cell repertoires in COVID-19. Clones were sequenced by immunoSEQ multiplex PCR, and TCRdb holds only the in-frame ones, with some missing. The data show about 200,000 clones, about nine tenths seen once. Specimen: peripheral blood. These receptors originate from a man in his late teens or twenties with active or convalescent COVID-19.

The gene calls are TRBV24-1 and TRBJ2-1, with 12 bases aligning to TRBD2. Looked up from germline, CDR1 is KGHDR and CDR2 is SFDVKD. V lost 4 bases and J lost 10; bases outside the gene matches: 7. This CDR3 region has 15 residues. CDR3 DNA sequence: TGTGCCACCAGTGACCCAGGACTAGCGGGACCCGAGCAGTTCTTC. Its translation is CATSDPGLAGPEQFF.

This clone occurred a few times. This chain connects TRBV4-2 to TRBJ1-4; a weak D match, TRBD1 (6 bases). This CDR3 spans 18 amino acids. Germline values: CDR1 LGHNA, CDR2 YNFKEQ. The germline V and J ends were trimmed by 0 bases and 4 bases, with 18 bases remaining between them. In DNA, the CDR3 is TGTGCCAGCAGCCAAGAGCCTGGGACACCGGGGGGTAATGAAAAACTGTTTTTT. As protein: CASSQEPGTPGGNEKLFF.

The chain joins TRBV19 to TRBJ2-3; D ambiguous. Germline V lookup: CDR1 LNHDA, CDR2 SQIVND (reference sequence). The CDR3 spans 11 residues. V gave up 8 bases and J gave up 0 bases, with 3 bases separating them. CDR3 protein: CASRSTDTQYF. CDR3 coding DNA: TGTGCCAGTCGGAGCACAGATACGCAGTATTTT.

The chain employs TRBV29-1 and TRBJ1-2; 10 bases agree with TRBD1. The CDR3 is 12 amino acids. V shed 3 bases and J 8 bases; nucleotides not matched to a gene: 3. The germline gives CDR1 SQVTM, CDR2 ANQGSEA. CDR3 region: CSVETGGWGYTF. CDR3 coding DNA: TGCAGCGTTGAGACAGGGGGCTGGGGCTACACCTTC.

The rearrangement joins TRBV3-1 (or the pseudogene TRBV3-2) to TRBJ1-1, with D hard to call. V dropped 0 bases and J dropped 1 base, with 6 bases sitting between them. Germline V gene sequence: CDR1 LGHDT, CDR2 YNNKEL (reference sequence). This CDR3 comprises 14 residues. The CDR3 spells CASSQDPRNTEAFF. CDR3 coding DNA: TGTGCCAGCAGCCAAGATCCCAGGAACACTGAAGCTTTCTTT.

The genes are TRBV6-5 and TRBJ1-5, with D hard to call. Germline V gene sequence: CDR1 MNHEY, CDR2 SVGAGI. Trimming cost V 0 bases and J 7 bases, with 7 bases left between them. The CDR3 is 13 amino acids. The DNA for the CDR3 is TGTGCCAGCAGTTACTCGCCGGGGCAGCCCCAGCATTTT. Its translation: CASSYSPGQPQHF.

The CDR3 spells CASSWRTGDQPQHF. DNA of the CDR3: TGTGCCAGCAGCTGGAGGACAGGCGATCAGCCCCAGCATTTT. The chain uses TRBV7-2 and TRBJ1-5, with TRBD1 matching over 7 bases. The CDR3 length is 14 residues. Trimming removed 4 bases from V and 5 bases from J; junction bases left unmatched: 5. CDR1 and CDR2 from the germline V gene are SGHTA and FQGNSA.

The gene calls are TRBV19 and TRBJ2-3, with 7 bases lining up with TRBD2. The V and J ends lost 3 bases and 14 bases, in that order; junction bases with no gene match: 26. Germline loops: CDR1 LNHDA, CDR2 SQIVND (reference sequence). This CDR3 comprises 18 residues. CDR3 DNA sequence: TGTGCCAGTAGTATTGGTCTTGGGGACTACTACACCCCAGGCATTCCGTATTTT. Its translation is CASSIGLGDYYTPGIPYF.

The rearrangement links TRBV2 to TRBJ1-3; 7 bases map to TRBD1. From germline, CDR1 is SNHLY and CDR2 FYNNEI. V dropped 6 bases and J dropped 2; count of bases not matched to a gene: 7. This CDR3 has 15 amino acids. CDR3 DNA: TGTGCCAGCAGAACTGACAGGGCGGCTGGAAACACCATATATTTT. Its translation: CASRTDRAAGNTIYF.

The chain employs TRBV4-2 and TRBJ2-7; D perhaps matches TRBD1 (5 bases). The length of the CDR3 is 13 residues. V was shortened by 1 base and J by 5 bases, with 9 bases between the two germline ends. CDR1 is LGHNA, CDR2 YNFKEQ, per germline. This chain's CDR3 is CASSQAGPNEQYF. CDR3 bases: TGTGCCAGCAGCCAAGCAGGGCCGAACGAGCAGTACTTC.

The chain combines TRBV4-3 with TRBJ2-7; 9 positions agree with TRBD2. Trimming cost V 0 bases and J 7 bases; bases outside gene matches: 7. The CDR3 runs 15 residues. Germline V gene lookup returns CDR1 LGHNA and CDR2 YSLEER. This chain's CDR3 is CASSQDLRGGAEQYF. As DNA, the CDR3 is TGCGCCAGCAGCCAAGATCTGCGGGGGGGGGCGGAGCAGTACTTC.

This chain uses TRBV5-1 with TRBJ1-1, with D possibly matching TRBD1 (6 bases). The V gene's germline CDR1 is SGHRS and CDR2 YFSETQ. V lost 4 bases and J lost 1, with 11 bases in between. The CDR3 is 14 residues long. The CDR3 bases are TGCGCCAGCAGCCTAAACAGGGAGAACACTGAAGCTTTCTTT. Protein: CASSLNRENTEAFF. Variable domain in full (rest from reference TRBV5-1 and TRBJ1-1): KAGVTQTPRYLIKTRGQQVTLSCSPISGHRSVSWYQQTPGQGLQFLFEYFSETQRNKGNFPGRFSGRQFSNSRSEMNVSTLELGDSALYLCASSLNRENTEAFFGQGTRLTVV.